These 12 T cell receptor beta chains share one sample of origin, sequenced in a study of chemoradiotherapy in HPV16-positive cancers. Profiling relied on immunoSEQ multiplex PCR, and the TCRdb table lists in-frame clones only, not all of them. The sample includes approximately 8,300 clones, approximately 85% of them seen just once. The input for sequencing was tumor tissue, taken from a patient who underwent chemoradiotherapy. The receptors were gathered from a human donor with HPV-associated anogenital cancer.

The chain links TRBV14 to TRBJ1-5; a possible D gene is TRBD1 (6 bases). Trimming stripped 4 bases from V and 6 bases from J, with 10 bases between. This CDR3 is 13 amino acids long. Germline CDR1 reads SGHDN; CDR2 reads FVKESK. Here the CDR3 DNA reads TGTGCCAGCAGCCCGGGGGGGCTTCAGCCCCAGCATTTT. This gives the protein CASSPGGLQPQHF.

This chain connects TRBV5-1 to TRBJ1-1; possible D gene TRBD1, 5 bases. CDR3 length: 14 residues. Trimming took 5 bases from V and 1 from J, leaving 12 bases between them. Germline CDR1 is SGHRS and CDR2 is YFSETQ. In nucleotides, the CDR3 is TGCGCCAGCAGTCCGGGACGAACGAACACTGAAGCTTTCTTT. It is translated as CASSPGRTNTEAFF.

The chain carries TRBV28 and TRBJ1-2, with TRBD1 as a possible D gene (5 bases). Trimming pared 7 bases from V and 6 bases from J, leaving 24 bases between. Germline values: CDR1 MDHEN, CDR2 SYDVKM. The CDR3 is made up of 16 amino acids. The CDR3 region is CASNWGLGRTGNGYTF. The CDR3 bases are TGTGCCAGCAACTGGGGCTTAGGACGGACCGGGAATGGCTACACCTTC.

V and J are TRBV5-4 and TRBJ2-1; D is ambiguous. The V gene's germline CDR1 is SGHNT and CDR2 YYREEE (reference sequence). Deletions cut 4 bases from V and 4 bases from J, with 18 bases between. The CDR3 runs to 16 residues. The CDR3 DNA sequence: TGTGCCAGCAGCCGTCAAGGTGGGGATAATTACAATGAGCAGTTCTTC. Its translation is CASSRQGGDNYNEQFF. Using reference TRBV5-4 and TRBJ2-1 for the parts outside the CDR3, the full variable domain is ETGVTQSPTHLIKTRGQQVTLRCSSQSGHNTVSWYQQALGQGPQFIFQYYREEENGRGNFPPRFSGLQFPNYSSELNVNALELDDSALYLCASSRQGGDNYNEQFFGPGTRLTVL.

V usage is TRBV9 and J usage is TRBJ2-6; no clear D gene. The CDR3 totals 14 residues. V lost 6 bases and J lost 0, with 7 bases in between. Germline loops: CDR1 SGDLS, CDR2 YYNGEE. CDR3 nucleotides: TGTGCCAGCAAAGCCGACTCTGGGGCCAACGTCCTGACTTTC. Translating gives CASKADSGANVLTF.

The V and J genes are TRBV19 and TRBJ2-5; 13 positions match TRBD2. CDR1 is LNHDA, CDR2 SQIVND, per germline (reference sequence). This CDR3 has 16 amino acids. V shed 6 bases and J 5 bases; nucleotides not matched to a gene: 9. The CDR3 region is CASSRGTSGKGETQYF. Written as DNA, the CDR3 is TGTGCCAGTAGCCGCGGGACTAGCGGGAAGGGGGAGACCCAGTACTTC.

The chain couples TRBV18 to TRBJ1-2; no clear D. Per the germline V gene, CDR1 is KGHSH and CDR2 is LQKENI. V lost 6 bases and J 8 bases, leaving 22 bases between the germline ends. This CDR3 region has 15 residues. The CDR3 here is CASSRMDLNVDGYTF. In DNA form, the CDR3 reads TGTGCCAGCTCCCGTATGGATCTCAACGTGGACGGCTACACCTTC. Supplemented by reference TRBV18 and TRBJ1-2, the full variable domain reads NAGVMQNPRHLVRRRGQEARLRCSPMKGHSHVYWYRQLPEEGLKFMVYLQKENIIDESGMPKERFSAEFPKEGPSILRIQQVVRGDSAAYFCASSRMDLNVDGYTFGSGTRLTVV.

The V call is TRBV2, the J call TRBJ2-3, with D uncertain. The V gene lost 7 bases and the J gene lost 4 bases, with 15 bases spanning the gap. The CDR3 sequence is 14 residues long. Germline V gene data show CDR1 as SNHLY and CDR2 as FYNNEI. The CDR3 nucleotides are TGTGCCAGCATCACGGACCCGGGCGCAGATACGCAGTATTTT. Translating gives CASITDPGADTQYF.

The sample holds a few counts of this clone. The genes are TRBV4-1 and TRBJ1-2; 7 bases are shared with TRBD1. Germline CDR1 is MGHRA and CDR2 is YSYEKL. The CDR3 is made up of 16 amino acids. V trimming: 4 bases; J trimming: 1 base; junction bases outside the gene matches: 9. The CDR3 sequence is CASSRKGDRVNYGYTF. In DNA, the CDR3 is TGCGCCAGCAGCCGGAAGGGGGACAGAGTTAACTATGGCTACACCTTC.

V is TRBV27 and J is TRBJ2-1; TRBD2 agrees at 10 bases. Germline CDR1 is MNHEY and CDR2 is SMNVEV (reference sequence). Trimming took 5 bases from V and 10 from J; bases not matched to a gene: 14. The CDR3 runs to 16 residues. CDR3 sequence reads: CASSPQSGGARNEQFF. CDR3 DNA sequence: TGTGCCAGCAGTCCACAGAGCGGGGGGGCAAGGAACGAGCAGTTCTTC.

The J gene is TRBJ1-5, the V gene TRBV7-2, with D uncertain. V gave up 5 bases and J gave up 6 bases, with 11 bases separating them. The CDR3 length is 13 residues. Germline V gene data show CDR1 as SGHTA and CDR2 as FQGNSA. The CDR3 is CASSMRVGQPQHF. The CDR3 nucleotides are TGTGCCAGCAGCATGCGAGTAGGTCAGCCCCAGCATTTT.

This clone was seen just once. The CDR3 DNA reads TGTGCCAGCAGGTCATCCTGGACTAGCGGGTTCACAGATACGCAGTATTTT. It codes for CASRSSWTSGFTDTQYF. The chain uses TRBV7-2 and TRBJ2-3, with TRBD2 matching over 11 bases. The length of the CDR3 is 17 residues. The trim removed 6 bases at V and 2 bases at J, leaving 10 bases unmatched. From germline, CDR1 is SGHTA and CDR2 FQGNSA.